This T cell receptor (beta chain) was obtained from a study of blood T cell repertoires in COVID-19. At the level of the study: Acute and convalescent COVID-19 specimens originated in the United States, Italy and Spain. PBMCs, B-cell-depleted T cells, or T cells provided the cDNA or gDNA that made up the material.

As originally analysed: Researchers report that nucleated cell counts were estimated from reference gene primer amplification. Profiled with immunoSEQ multiplex PCR; TCRdb holds only in-frame clones, not every one. The V and J calls and clone size were taken over from that table, and D and trimming were inferred from the DNA. Here the sample spans about 50,000 clones, more than 85% being singletons. The CDR3 covers 15 residues. V was cut by 0 bases and J by 10 bases, with 19 bases left in between. CDR1 is SQVTM, CDR2 ANQGSEA, per germline. The clonotype originates from a human donor in a cohort sampled during active COVID-19. The chain carries TRBV29-1 and TRBJ2-1; D perhaps matches TRBD2 (5 bases). The sequenced sample consisted of peripheral blood. CDR3 DNA: TGCAGCGTTGAAGATATCGGACGGGGAAATGGGGAGCAGTTCTTC. Protein sequence: CSVEDIGRGNGEQFF.